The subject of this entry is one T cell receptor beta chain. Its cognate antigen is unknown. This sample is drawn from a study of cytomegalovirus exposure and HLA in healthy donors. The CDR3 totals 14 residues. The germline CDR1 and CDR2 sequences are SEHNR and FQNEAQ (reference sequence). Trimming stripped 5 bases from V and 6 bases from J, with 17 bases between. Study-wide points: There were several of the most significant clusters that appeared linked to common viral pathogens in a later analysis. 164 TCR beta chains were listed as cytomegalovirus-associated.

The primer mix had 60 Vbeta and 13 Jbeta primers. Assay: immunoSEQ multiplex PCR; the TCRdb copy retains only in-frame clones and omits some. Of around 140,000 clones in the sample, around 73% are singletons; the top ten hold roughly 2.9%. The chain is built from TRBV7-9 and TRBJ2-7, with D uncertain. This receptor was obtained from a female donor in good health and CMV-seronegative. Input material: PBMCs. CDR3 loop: CASSPPAPSPEQYF. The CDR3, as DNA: TGTGCCAGCAGCCCGCCCGCCCCCAGTCCCGAGCAGTACTTC. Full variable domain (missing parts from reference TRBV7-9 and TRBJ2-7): DTGVSQNPRHKITKRGQNVTFRCDPISEHNRLYWYRQTLGQGPEFLTYFQNEAQLEKSRLLSDRFSAERPKGSFSTLEIQRTEQGDSAMYLCASSPPAPSPEQYFGPGTRLTVT.